This T cell receptor (beta chain) was found in a study of cytomegalovirus exposure and HLA in healthy donors. Study-level results: Reportedly, fewer N-insertions than the 666-donor mean appeared in an Asian-associated ancestry cluster in a later analysis.

As regards this clone: Its antigen is not identified.

V shed 1 base and J shed 1 base, with 11 bases lying between them. The V gene's germline CDR1 is MGHRA and CDR2 YSYEKL. The CDR3 totals 15 residues. A multiplex PCR was run with 60 Vbeta primers and 13 Jbeta primers. Generated by immunoSEQ multiplex PCR, the TCRdb table keeps only in-frame clones and is missing some. The profile shows more than 250,000 clones, around nine tenths of them singletons. The sequenced sample consisted of PBMCs. The TCR originated in a woman between 18 and 29 years old in good health and CMV-seronegative. This rearrangement joins TRBV4-1 to TRBJ2-7; TRBD2 is a possible D gene (6 bases). The DNA for the CDR3 is TGCGCCAGCAGCCAAGGGCGGGACGGGTCCTACGAGCAGTACTTC. It specifies CASSQGRDGSYEQYF.